The T cell receptor (beta chain) described here comes from a study of blood T cell repertoires in COVID-19 (TCRdb year 2020). Background on the whole study: Samples from collaborators originated in the United States, Italy and Spain and spanned both the acute and convalescent phases of COVID-19. The prospective study material was composed of cDNA or gDNA derived from T cells, B-cell-depleted T cells, or PBMCs. Deeply sampled blood TCRbeta repertoires from subjects exposed to, actively infected with, or recovered from COVID-19 were included in the dataset. The repertoires were made available in a free public database intended to serve as a resource for research on the immune response to SARS-CoV-2. Samples came from the ongoing ImmuneRACE study (first 160 participants) plus 1,254 subjects from 6 global collaborators. Nearly every sample came with metadata listing a de-identified subject ID, COVID-19 status, age in years and sex. Where HLA class I and class II types were available, the types were taken from metadata supplied by the sample provider, not from assay-based typing. Points the paper makes about the study in general: Clinical and demographic metadata were provided uncurated, with the amount varying by source and participant.

TCRbeta CDR3 regions were amplified from genomic DNA using the immunoSEQ Assay, a bias-controlled multiplex PCR. As for the original processing: The number of nucleated cells in each sample was estimated by amplification of reference gene primers within the assay. To quantify the absolute abundance of each unique TCRbeta CDR3 rearrangement, sequence reads were collapsed and filtered. For each sample, productive Simpson clonality was calculated as the square root of Simpson's diversity index over productive rearrangements. Not all clones reach the TCRdb copy of this immuneACCESS table, which keeps in-frame sequences only. Checked studies attribute under half of the gap to unresolved V genes and leave the rest unexplained. From that table come the V and J calls and clone size; the DNA was used to work out D and trimming. The sample data list about 200,000 clones, and over 80% of these were observed just once. Roughly 1.2% of the sample comes from the top ten.

The CDR3 measures 16 amino acids from cysteine to phenylalanine. This entry keeps only the CDR3 DNA: 48 bases, framed from base 1. The CDR1 and CDR2 encoded by the germline V gene (reference sequence) are SEHNR and FQNEAQ. At the junction V is shortened by 0 bases and J by 1 base; bases outside the gene matches: 4. In the prospective study, participants were roughly 18 to 95 years old, resided in approximately 25 geographic areas of the United States, and were enrolled through a virtual design. In the prospective study, cohorts were assigned on the basis of participant-reported clinical history obtained from a screening survey and a study questionnaire. Recovered participants in ImmuneRACE Cohort 3 were defined by two consecutive negative NP/OP PCR tests, clearance by a healthcare professional, or resolution of symptoms. In the prospective study, whole blood, serum and a nasopharyngeal or oropharyngeal swab were collected from each participant by mobile phlebotomists. Over a 2-month period, participants in the prospective study had the option of providing additional blood draws and questionnaires. Before DNA extraction, blood samples from the prospective study were shipped at room temperature or frozen.

Remarks on this clone: What antigen it recognizes has not been identified. Qualities for individual bases were not recorded, and no much larger clone is one base off.

The specimen sequenced was PBMCs or T cells enriched from blood (not recorded which). The V gene is TRBV7-9 and the J gene is TRBJ2-7; 9 junctional bases match TRBD1. This TCR came from a man under 40 who had recovered from COVID-19. The CDR3 is CASSLALTGGSYEQYF. The sequence in DNA is TGTGCCAGCAGCTTAGCCCTGACAGGGGGTTCCTACGAGCAGTACTTC.